The rows below give T cell receptor beta chains drawn from one sample of a study of CD8+CD57+ T cells in acquired aplastic anemia. TCRdb reprocessed the reads via MiXCR and lists one record per CDR3 protein. The sample shows about 180,000 distinct CDR3 sequences, 45% to 60% of them seen only once. Material: sorted CD4+, CD8+, or CD8+CD57+ T cells (not recorded which) from PBMCs. The source is a human donor with aplastic anemia. Each CDR3 is given with its conserved first and last residue. The D gene is left open where the match is weak. Part of the rows lack a size; the others show once, few, many or a class for expanded clones.

d_call,v_call,j_call,clone_size,cdr3_nt,cdr3_aa
NA,TRBV19,TRBJ1-1,many,TGTGCCAGTAAACAAGGCCCGGGAGGAACTGAAGCTTTCTTT,CASKQGPGGTEAFF
TRBD2,TRBV11-2,TRBJ2-1,NA,TGTGCCAGCAGCCCAGGACTAGCGGGATCAGATGAGCAGTTCTTC,CASSPGLAGSDEQFF
NA,TRBV9,TRBJ2-1,NA,TGTGCCAGCAGCGTAGATCCAGGGTTCTCCAATGAGCAGTTCTTC,CASSVDPGFSNEQFF
TRBD2,TRBV20-1,TRBJ2-5,NA,TGCAGTGCTTTAGCGGGGGGGCCCTACAGCCCCCAGTACTTC,CSALAGGPYSPQYF
NA,TRBV7-9,TRBJ2-7,few,TGTGCCAGCAGCTTAGGGCTTGGCGAGCAGTACTTC,CASSLGLGEQYF
NA,TRBV7-9,TRBJ2-7,NA,TGTGCCAGCAGCTCCGTAACCCCCCCCTACGAGCAGTACTTC,CASSSVTPPYEQYF
TRBD1,TRBV20-1,TRBJ1-6,NA,TGCAGTGCTAGAAAAGGGACAGGGTTTAATTCACCCCTCCACTTT,CSARKGTGFNSPLHF
TRBD1,TRBV20-1,TRBJ1-2,NA,TGCAGTCCCCTCCCACGCAACAGGGGGCAGGTCGACTATGGCTACACCTTC,CSPLPRNRGQVDYGYTF
NA,TRBV15,TRBJ2-2,NA,TGTGCCACCAGCAGAGATGGGAGGGAGCTGTTTTTT,CATSRDGRELFF
NA,TRBV28,TRBJ2-3,few,TGTGCCAGCACCACATCCGGGCCAGAACGGCATACGCAGTATTTT,CASTTSGPERHTQYF
NA,TRBV9,TRBJ2-3,many,TGTGCCAGCAGCGAGAGGGGACTCACAGATACGCAGTATTTT,CASSERGLTDTQYF
NA,TRBV7-2,TRBJ2-7,NA,TGTGCCAGCAGCTTAGGGGTCCACCTCTACGAGCAGTACTTC,CASSLGVHLYEQYF
NA,TRBV9,TRBJ1-2,NA,TGTGCCAGCAGCGTAGATCTGGTAGGGTACGGCTACACCTTC,CASSVDLVGYGYTF
NA,TRBV10-3,TRBJ1-4,NA,TGTGCCATCAGTGATGCGGGGGCGGGTGAAAAACTGTTTTTT,CAISDAGAGEKLFF
NA,TRBV12-3/TRBV12-4,TRBJ1-6,many,TGTGCCAGCACCGCGCCAGGGATCTCCTATAATTCACCCCTCCACTTT,CASTAPGISYNSPLHF
NA,TRBV24-1,TRBJ2-5,few,TGTGCCACCGCTTTGGGGCGCGGGGAGACCCAGTACTTC,CATALGRGETQYF